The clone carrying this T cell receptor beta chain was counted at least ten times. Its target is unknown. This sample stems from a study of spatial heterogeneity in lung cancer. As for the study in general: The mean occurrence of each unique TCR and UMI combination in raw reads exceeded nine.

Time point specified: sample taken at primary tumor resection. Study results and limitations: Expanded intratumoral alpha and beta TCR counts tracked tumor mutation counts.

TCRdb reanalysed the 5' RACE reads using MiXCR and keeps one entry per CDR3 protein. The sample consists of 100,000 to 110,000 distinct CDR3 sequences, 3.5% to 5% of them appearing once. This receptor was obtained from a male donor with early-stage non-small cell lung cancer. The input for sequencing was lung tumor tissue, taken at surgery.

The CDR3 sequence is CASSYEGASKQFF. CDR3 in DNA: TGTGCCAGCAGTTATGAAGGGGCAAGTAAGCAGTTCTTC. V is TRBV6-5 and J is TRBJ2-1; D might be TRBD1 (5 bases). CDR1 MNHEY and CDR2 SVGAGI come from the germline V gene. The CDR3 is 13 amino acids. The V end was cut by 3 bases, the J end by 11 bases, with 14 bases between.